Sequencing of this TCR beta chain was carried out in a study of high-grade serous ovarian cancer treatment subgroups. Study-wide context: Each sample yielded on average around 7,500 unique TCR beta rearrangements from about 15,000 reads.

Tumor samples were taken before definitive surgery or chemotherapy. This clone was seen a handful of times. The repertoire was sequenced with immunoSEQ multiplex PCR; TCRdb's copy has only in-frame clones and lacks some. The table lists some 3,300 clones, roughly 71% of them singletons, with around 8.3% in the top ten. V gave up 2 bases and J gave up 5 bases; unmatched junction bases: 6. In germline, CDR1 is LGHNA, CDR2 YNFKEQ. The CDR3 totals 16 residues. V gene TRBV4-2 combines with J gene TRBJ2-5, with 12 nucleotides matching TRBD2. Sequenced input: tumor tissue. The clonotype was recovered from a human donor with high-grade serous ovarian cancer. CDR3 bases: TGTGCCAGCAGCCAATCTAGCGGGGGGGCCTGGGAGACCCAGTACTTC. It codes for CASSQSSGGAWETQYF.